This section outlines one TCR beta chain sequence together with its context. Its antigen is as yet unknown. This sample is drawn from a study of T cell repertoires in cytomegalovirus infection. Study context: HLA-B-restricted CMV epitopes that are well studied were used alongside recently identified HLA-C-restricted ones. Indications of both CMV infection and matching HLA type were provided by public TCR beta signatures. Study-level results: In two of eight donors, the top clonotype was HLA-C-restricted CMV-specific.

Germline loops: CDR1 MNHNS, CDR2 SASEGT. The CDR3 length is 15 residues. V gave up 3 bases and J gave up 5 bases, with 11 bases separating them. TCRdb redid the calling of the reads with MiXCR, one entry per CDR3 protein. The top ten hold around two fifths of the sample, which has 95,000 to 120,000 distinct CDR3 sequences, under 35% seen once. J is TRBJ1-6 and V is TRBV6-1, with D maybe TRBD1 (6 bases). The specimen was CD8+ T cells from cultured PBMCs, collected from culture after CMV antigen stimulation. The origin of this receptor is a human donor in good health (CMV status not recorded). Some clones in this sample may be carry-over from other donors' samples. DNA for the CDR3: TGTGCCAGCAGTGAGTTCGGACAGAATAATTCACCCCTCCACTTT. Amino acids: CASSEFGQNNSPLHF.